This T cell receptor beta chain came from a study of tumor-infiltrating lymphocytes in localized non-small cell lung cancer. Here immunoSEQ multiplex PCR was the method, and the copy in TCRdb shows in-frame clones only, minus some. The sample carries 15,000 to 20,000 clones, roughly 79% recorded once. The CDR3 sequence is 14 residues long. Trimming stripped 3 bases from V and 6 bases from J, with 12 bases between. Looked up from germline, CDR1 is SNHLY and CDR2 is FYNNEI. Sequencing was carried out using lung tumor tissue. This TCR came from a human donor with non-small cell lung cancer. The chain couples TRBV2 to TRBJ1-5; D is unclear. CDR3 sequence: CASSDPPLGQPQHF. As DNA, the CDR3 is TGTGCCAGCAGTGATCCGCCTTTGGGTCAGCCCCAGCATTTT.